This T cell receptor beta chain was sequenced during a study of blood T cell repertoires in COVID-19. Study at large: The United States, Italy and Spain were the sources of the acute and convalescent COVID-19 samples.

This clone came up once. Authors' data handling: Reference gene primer amplification gave estimated nucleated cell counts. The protocol was immunoSEQ multiplex PCR, while the TCRdb copy is restricted to in-frame clones and leaves out a portion. V and J calls plus clone size are reproduced from that table; the DNA served to infer D and trimming. Of about 120,000 clones listed, about 80% were seen once; the top ten hold approximately 3.9%. V gave up 1 base and J gave up 2 bases; unmatched junction bases: 7. There are 16 residues in the CDR3. From germline, CDR1 is SGHNT and CDR2 YENEEA. Sequenced material: peripheral blood. This chain links TRBV11-3 with TRBJ2-7; 8 bases are shared with TRBD2. The clonotype originates from a woman older than 75 with acute or convalescent COVID-19. The CDR3 loop is CASSLGGVTSAYEQYF. The CDR3 coding sequence is TGTGCCAGCAGCTTAGGAGGGGTGACTAGCGCCTACGAGCAGTACTTC.